This is a list of T cell receptor beta chains from one sample in a study of response to subunit inactivated influenza vaccine. TCRdb used MiXCR to reprocess the RT-PCR reads, holding one entry per CDR3 protein. The table has about 570,000 distinct CDR3 sequences, approximately 10% seen once. The data were also submitted as part of a second study, on T cells expressing NK-cell markers.

Sequenced material: PBMCs from blood, taken on the day of vaccination. The receptors originated from a man between 50 and 59 years old who received an inactivated influenza vaccine. The conserved cysteine and the conserved F or W are not part of the CDR3 here.

J,V,CDR3
TRBJ2-2,TRBV24-1,ATSGIRGRDTGELF
TRBJ1-2,TRBV29-1,SVASGSYGYT
TRBJ2-5,TRBV19,ASSMEQQETQY
TRBJ2-7,TRBV2,ATRLAGGYEQY
TRBJ2-7,TRBV10-3,AISESISVSYEQY
TRBJ2-5,TRBV7-2,ASSRTPKETQY
TRBJ2-5,TRBV20-1,SARTVGLAKETQY
TRBJ2-3,TRBV4-2,ASSTGLAGVPSTDTQY
TRBJ2-7,TRBV6-7,ASSSQRDSIHEQY
TRBJ2-7,TRBV5-1,ASSLEGLAGYYEQY
TRBJ1-1,TRBV4-3,ASSQDARTGPLSTEAF
TRBJ2-2,TRBV14,ASSQFPDRLTNTGELF
TRBJ2-1,TRBV9,ASSDLRGLSGEQF
TRBJ2-2,TRBV18,ASSPEVGGPTGELF
TRBJ1-6,TRBV28,ASSLQSKITLH
TRBJ2-5,TRBV20-1,SAPRAGGPETQY
TRBJ2-2,TRBV11-2,ASSLELGELF
TRBJ1-2,TRBV2,ASSEGTGTGYT
TRBJ1-2,TRBV5-5,ASSFGRSNKRGYT
TRBJ2-1,TRBV20-1,SARGTSGRYGSYNEQF
TRBJ2-1,TRBV5-1,ASSSLTSGGAREQF
TRBJ2-7,TRBV20-1,SARVAGGTYEQY
TRBJ2-7,TRBV29-1,SVGPQTGTYEQY
TRBJ1-5,TRBV7-9,ASSLAPLGDNQPQH
TRBJ2-3,TRBV6-2/TRBV6-3,ASSYLRTKGLTSTDTQY
TRBJ1-2,TRBV7-2,ASSLGKGYT
TRBJ1-2,TRBV5-1,ASSTFAQGAHGYT
TRBJ2-5,TRBV20-1,SARTSGRSQETQY
TRBJ1-1,TRBV4-2,ASSQDAGNTEAF
TRBJ1-4,TRBV28,ASTPEGTNEKLF
TRBJ1-1,TRBV21-1,AIRDRGLTEAF
TRBJ2-2,TRBV2,ASRTGGGTGELF
TRBJ1-3,TRBV12-3/TRBV12-4,ASRYDRAGTID
TRBJ1-2,TRBV7-9,ASSLELGQGGGYT
TRBJ1-4,TRBV4-1,ASSQDGLSANEKLF
TRBJ1-2,TRBV5-1,ASSLRTGGDYGYT
TRBJ2-7,TRBV7-2,ASSPTGALLYEQY
TRBJ2-2,TRBV9,ASSARSGVTGELF
TRBJ2-3,TRBV28,ASSLGGGTQY
TRBJ1-1,TRBV6-2/TRBV6-3,ASTEVWGWTEAF
TRBJ2-2,TRBV6-5,ASRLGTSGTGELF
TRBJ2-7,TRBV4-1,ASSRDPQGTYEQY
TRBJ2-7,TRBV12-3/TRBV12-4,ASSLEQLSYEQY
TRBJ1-1,TRBV2,ASTTTMNTEAF
TRBJ1-2,TRBV10-3,AISESNMVGYT
TRBJ2-2,TRBV2,ASRGAGSNTGELF
TRBJ2-2,TRBV4-2,ASSQDSLAARAGELF
TRBJ2-3,TRBV28,ASSYLGGHRSTDTQY
TRBJ2-1,TRBV29-1,RGGLAGGEQF
TRBJ2-5,TRBV27,ASSSIRGLGETQY
TRBJ2-1,TRBV5-1,ASSTSGGLSYNEQF
TRBJ2-1,TRBV19,ASSRGGLSYNEQF